The 20 T cell receptor beta chains below all came from one sample that was sequenced in a study of regulatory T cells in long-lasting Graves disease. Time point given: newly diagnosed GD, antithyroid drugs for less than 3 months. PBMCs were the source of the RNA used for TCR sequencing. Libraries of TCR beta came from iRepertoire HTBI primers plus Arm-PCR of CDR3 regions. TCRdb processed the multiplex PCR reads anew with MiXCR; each CDR3 protein has one entry. The table lists over 400,000 distinct CDR3 sequences, 14% of them singletons, with approximately 17% in the top ten. The sample also formed part of further work on T cells in Graves' hyperthyroidism and ophthalmopathy.

This specimen consisted of peripheral blood mononuclear cells (PBMCs), obtained at new diagnosis, from a patient treated with antithyroid drugs. Receptors originate from a woman aged 45-60 years with Graves disease.

The table lists this clonotype with many counts. This chain links TRBV5-5 with TRBJ1-1, with 7 positions matching TRBD1. The ends lost 0 bases at V and 4 bases at J; junction bases unmatched: 6. The CDR3 loop spans 15 amino acids. Germline assignment: CDR1 SGHKS and CDR2 YYEKEE (reference sequence). Written as DNA, the CDR3 is TGTGCCAGCAGCTTGGGTGGCAGGGGGGTCACTGAAGCTTTCTTT. It is translated as CASSLGGRGVTEAFF. Looking up the rest from reference TRBV5-5 and TRBJ1-1 gives the full variable domain: DAGVTQSPTHLIKTRGQQVTLRCSPISGHKSVSWYQQVLGQGPQFIFQYYEKEERGRGNFPDRFSARQFPNYSSELNVNALLLGDSALYLCASSLGGRGVTEAFFGQGTRLTVV.

The chain links TRBV14 to TRBJ2-3; D unresolved. V gave up 3 bases and J gave up 3 bases, with 7 bases separating them. This CDR3 has 13 residues. Looked up from germline, CDR1 is SGHDN and CDR2 is FVKESK. The CDR3 reads CASSHHRTDTQYF. In nucleotides, the CDR3 is TGTGCCAGCAGCCACCACCGGACAGATACGCAGTATTTT.

In the case of this clonotype: A read error is likely, as this CDR3 ends without the conserved phenylalanine or tryptophan. V is TRBV13 and J is TRBJ2-1; the match to TRBD2 covers 7 bases. In germline, CDR1 is PRHDT, CDR2 FYEKMQ (reference sequence). The CDR3 runs to 15 residues. After removal of 5 bases from V and 4 bases from J, the junction contained 8 bases not matched to a gene. CDR3 sequence reads: CASSDASGPYNEQFL. The CDR3 region has the DNA TGTGCCAGCAGCGACGCTAGCGGACCGTACAATGAGCAGTTCCTC.

In this sample, this clonotype turned up many times. V is TRBV5-1 and J is TRBJ2-7; the D is unclear. There are 13 residues in the CDR3. Germline lookup yields CDR1 SGHRS and CDR2 YFSETQ. V dropped 0 bases and J dropped 0 bases, with 4 bases sitting between them. The CDR3 reads CASSLDNSYEQYF. As DNA, the CDR3 is TGCGCCAGCAGCTTGGATAACTCCTACGAGCAGTACTTC.

This clonotype was counted ten times or more. V is TRBV3-1 and J is TRBJ2-3; 14 bases agree with TRBD2. This CDR3 comprises 20 residues. Germline V gene data show CDR1 as LGHDT and CDR2 as YNNKEL (reference sequence). J gave up 1 base and V 1 base, and 10 bases lay outside the gene matches. The CDR3 DNA follows: TGTGCCAGCAGCCAAGGATTAGGGACTAGCGGGAGAAGTGGCACAGATACGCAGTATTTT. Its protein product is CASSQGLGTSGRSGTDTQYF.

This clonotype was observed many times. The chain employs TRBV11-2 and TRBJ1-6, with 9 bases fitting TRBD1. The J segment lost 9 bases and the V segment lost 5 bases, leaving 8 bases of the junction unmatched. Germline CDR1 is SGHAT and CDR2 is FQNNGV. This CDR3 has 15 residues. The CDR3 loop reads CASSKGTGLVSPLHF. DNA of the CDR3: TGTGCCAGCAGCAAAGGGACAGGGTTGGTTTCACCCCTCCACTTT.

Ten or more counts support this clonotype. V gene TRBV28 combines with J gene TRBJ1-5; TRBD1 matches at 7 bases. Germline loops: CDR1 MDHEN, CDR2 SYDVKM. V was clipped by 6 bases and J by 0 bases; unmatched bases: 11. CDR3 length: 17 amino acids. The CDR3 sequence is CASRDDRDSNSNQPQHF. As DNA, the CDR3 is TGTGCCAGCAGAGACGACCGGGACAGTAATAGCAATCAGCCCCAGCATTTT.

This clonotype was observed at least ten times. V is TRBV7-9 and J is TRBJ1-1; D is ambiguous. V was cut by 5 bases and J by 4 bases, with 17 bases left in between. Germline CDR1 reads SEHNR; CDR2 reads FQNEAQ (reference sequence). The CDR3 loop spans 15 amino acids. CDR3 residues: CASSPAGLWGTEAFF. CDR3 nucleotide sequence: TGTGCCAGCAGCCCCGCCGGGCTCTGGGGCACTGAAGCTTTCTTT. The whole variable domain, remainder taken from reference TRBV7-9 and TRBJ1-1, is DTGVSQNPRHKITKRGQNVTFRCDPISEHNRLYWYRQTLGQGPEFLTYFQNEAQLEKSRLLSDRFSAERPKGSFSTLEIQRTEQGDSAMYLCASSPAGLWGTEAFFGQGTRLTVV.

This clonotype turned up a few times. The chain is built from TRBV5-5 and TRBJ2-6, with a tentative D call TRBD2 (6 bases). The CDR3 spans 18 residues. CDR1 is SGHKS and CDR2 is YYEKEE in the germline V gene (reference sequence). The ends were cut back, 0 bases at V and 4 bases at J, with 17 bases in the middle. The DNA of the CDR3 is TGTGCCAGCAGCTTGGCCCTGTTCTGGGGGGACGGGGCCAACGTCCTGACTTTC. It yields the protein CASSLALFWGDGANVLTF.

About this clonotype itself: A much bigger clone sits one base away, suggesting this may be a read error. Here the CDR3 omits its conserved ending phenylalanine or tryptophan, so a read error is the likely source. J is TRBJ2-6 and V is TRBV14, with D perhaps being TRBD1 or TRBD2 (5 bases each). This CDR3 is built from 15 residues. Per germline, CDR1 SGHDN and CDR2 FVKESK. V lost 4 bases to trimming and J lost 2 bases, with 9 bases between them. DNA of the CDR3: TGTGCCAGCAGCCTTCGAGGGGCTGGGGCCAACGTCCTGACTTAC. This codes for CASSLRGAGANVLTY.

Points on this clonotype: Since a much larger clone is just one base distant, this may be a read error. The chain joins TRBV28 to TRBJ1-2; D unresolved. The germline V gene has CDR1 MDHEN and CDR2 SYDVKM. This CDR3 comprises 16 residues. V was trimmed by 6 bases and J by 5 bases, leaving 22 bases between them. The CDR3 region is CASSLVRRGLLYGYTF. In nucleotides, the CDR3 is TGTGCCAGCAGCCTGGTCCGACGGGGTCTTCTATATGGCTACACCTTC.

This clonotype was counted once. A much larger clone sits a single nucleotide away, making a read error possible. The V gene is TRBV5-1, the J gene TRBJ2-7, with 7 bases matching TRBD2. Near its end, the DNA agrees better with TRBJ2-1, so the J call may be wrong. CDR3 size: 15 residues. Per the germline V gene, CDR1 is SGHRS and CDR2 is YFSETQ. The CDR3 is CASSLGSGIPYEQFF. As DNA, the CDR3 is TGCGCCAGCAGCTTGGGCAGCGGGATCCCCTACGAGCAGTTCTTC.

This clonotype came up many times. The chain joins TRBV28 to TRBJ2-1; 9 bases are a match to TRBD2. Germline CDR1 and CDR2: MDHEN and SYDVKM. The CDR3 is made up of 16 amino acids. V was clipped by 2 bases and J by 4 bases; unmatched bases: 6. The CDR3: CASSLAEAGGYNEQFF. The CDR3 nucleotides read TGTGCCAGCAGTTTAGCGGAAGCGGGAGGTTACAATGAGCAGTTCTTC. Combining the CDR3 with reference TRBV28 and TRBJ2-1 gives the whole variable domain DVKVTQSSRYLVKRTGEKVFLECVQDMDHENMFWYRQDPGLGLRLIYFSYDVKMKEKGDIPEGYSVSREKKERFSLILESASTNQTSMYLCASSLAEAGGYNEQFFGPGTRLTVL.

This clonotype was counted many times. The chain has TRBV14 and TRBJ2-1, with TRBD2 as a possible D gene (6 bases). CDR1 is SGHDN, CDR2 FVKESK, per germline. This CDR3 has 15 residues. Trimming left V 6 bases short and J 0 bases short, with 12 bases between. CDR3 region: CASRPLASSYNEQFF. CDR3 coding DNA: TGTGCCAGCAGACCTCTAGCGAGCTCCTACAATGAGCAGTTCTTC.

In the case of this clonotype: The junction departs from the called germline gene at one end, perhaps through a read error. V gene TRBV6-1 combines with J gene TRBJ2-1, with a weak D call TRBD2 (5 bases). In germline, CDR1 is MNHNS, CDR2 SASEGT. The CDR3 loop spans 14 amino acids. The CDR3: CASGTSRSYSEQFF. The DNA of the CDR3 is TGTGCCAGCGGAACTAGTCGGTCCTACAGTGAGCAGTTCTTC.

The V call is TRBV5-1, the J call TRBJ2-2; a weak D match, TRBD2 (5 bases). V dropped 0 bases and J dropped 3 bases, with 15 bases sitting between them. Germline V gene data show CDR1 as SGHRS and CDR2 as YFSETQ. The CDR3 consists of 17 residues. CDR3 sequence (DNA): TGCGCCAGCAGCTTGGGGGGAGTGTCCCCCGACACCGGGGAGCTGTTTTTT. Amino acids: CASSLGGVSPDTGELFF.

This clonotype was detected many times. The CDR3: CASSRHDFGWTGEANEQFF. The CDR3 bases are TGTGCCAGCAGTCGCCATGATTTTGGATGGACGGGAGAAGCCAATGAGCAGTTCTTC. The chain has TRBV27 and TRBJ2-1; D may be TRBD2 (6 bases). The V end was cut by 5 bases, the J end by 6 bases, with 29 bases between. Germline loops: CDR1 MNHEY, CDR2 SMNVEV (reference sequence). This CDR3 contains 19 residues.

This clonotype was observed a handful of times. This chain links TRBV4-1 with TRBJ2-3, with D perhaps matching TRBD2 (5 bases). The CDR3 length is 18 residues. The germline gives CDR1 MGHRA, CDR2 YSYEKL. Trimming left V 3 bases short and J 5 bases short, with 24 bases between. The chain's CDR3 is CASSHPKDSNVRGDTQYF. In DNA, the CDR3 is TGCGCCAGCAGCCATCCCAAGGACTCCAACGTACGGGGAGATACGCAGTATTTT.

This rearrangement joins TRBV6-1 to TRBJ1-2, with 7 bases lining up with TRBD1. The CDR3 is 14 amino acids. The V and J ends lost 5 bases and 2 bases, in that order; junction bases with no gene match: 5. The germline V gene encodes CDR1 MNHNS and CDR2 SASEGT. The CDR3 nucleotides are TGTGCCAGCAGTCCTGCAGGGGGGAACTATGGCTACACCTTC. Its translation: CASSPAGGNYGYTF.

This clonotype was seen at least ten times. The chain employs TRBV2 and TRBJ1-2; D is unclear. Trimming stripped 5 bases from V and 5 bases from J, with 12 bases between. Germline assignment: CDR1 SNHLY and CDR2 FYNNEI. The CDR3 extends over 13 amino acids. The CDR3 reads CASSTTDTYGYTF. In nucleotides, the CDR3 is TGTGCCAGCAGTACAACAGATACATATGGCTACACCTTC.